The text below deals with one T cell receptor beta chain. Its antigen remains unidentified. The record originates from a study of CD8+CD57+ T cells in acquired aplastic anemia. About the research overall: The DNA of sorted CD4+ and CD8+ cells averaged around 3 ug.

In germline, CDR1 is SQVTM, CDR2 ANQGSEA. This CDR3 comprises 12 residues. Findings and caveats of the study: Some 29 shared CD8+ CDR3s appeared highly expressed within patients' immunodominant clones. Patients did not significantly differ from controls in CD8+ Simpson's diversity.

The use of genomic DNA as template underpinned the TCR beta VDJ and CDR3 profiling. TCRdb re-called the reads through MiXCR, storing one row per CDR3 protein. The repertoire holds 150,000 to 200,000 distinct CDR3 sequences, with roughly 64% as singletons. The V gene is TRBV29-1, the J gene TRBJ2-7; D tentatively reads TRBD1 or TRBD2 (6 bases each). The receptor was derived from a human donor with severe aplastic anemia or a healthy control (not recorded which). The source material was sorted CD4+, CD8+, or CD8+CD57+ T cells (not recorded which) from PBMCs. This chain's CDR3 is CSYSGGPYEQYF. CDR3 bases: TGCAGTTATTCCGGGGGCCCCTACGAGCAGTACTTC.